These 15 T cell receptor beta chains came from one sample sequenced in a study of identical twins. TCRdb used MiXCR to reprocess the 5' RACE reads, holding one entry per CDR3 protein. The sample consists of hundreds of thousands of distinct CDR3 sequences, 18% of them appearing once. The same sample was also used in a study of T cells expressing NK-cell markers.

The sample was PBMCs. The receptors were sampled from a woman aged 18-29 years in good health.

This clonotype appeared a few times. The genes are TRBV5-1 and TRBJ2-1; D gene ambiguous. Trimming removed 0 bases from V and 11 bases from J, with 12 bases in between. The CDR3 is 13 amino acids. The germline CDR1 and CDR2 sequences are SGHRS and YFSETQ. The CDR3 loop reads CASSLAGLSQQFF. The CDR3 nucleotides read TGCGCCAGCAGCTTGGCCGGCCTTTCCCAGCAGTTCTTC.

The gene calls are TRBV6-1 and TRBJ2-3; a possible D gene is TRBD2 (7 bases). Germline assignment: CDR1 MNHNS and CDR2 SASEGT. The CDR3 contains 15 residues. Trimming removed 5 bases from V and 2 bases from J, with 14 bases in between. In DNA, the CDR3 is TGTGCCAGCAGTCCCCAGGCGGGGGCCACAGATACGCAGTATTTT. Translation gives CASSPQAGATDTQYF.

The chain is built from TRBV7-9 and TRBJ2-7; 7 bases fit TRBD1. Germline-derived CDR1 and CDR2 are SEHNR and FQNEAQ (reference sequence). The junction had 9 bases not matched to a gene; V was cut back by 2 bases and J by 5 bases. The CDR3 contains 15 residues. The CDR3 spells CASSLRDSPADEQYF. In DNA form, the CDR3 reads TGTGCCAGCAGCTTACGGGACAGCCCTGCCGACGAGCAGTACTTC.

This clonotype has ten or more counts. This chain links TRBV4-3 with TRBJ2-7; 12 nucleotides match TRBD2. Germline-derived CDR1 and CDR2 are LGHNA and YSLEER. The CDR3 has 15 residues. Unmatched junction bases numbered 6, after V lost 4 bases and J lost 5 bases. The CDR3 loop is CASSRNPSGRDEQYF. CDR3 bases: TGCGCCAGCAGCCGCAATCCTAGCGGGAGGGACGAGCAGTACTTC.

This clonotype came up a few times. The chain couples TRBV6-1 to TRBJ2-1, with D possibly being TRBD2 (5 bases). This CDR3 comprises 16 residues. Per the germline V gene, CDR1 is MNHNS and CDR2 is SASEGT. The ends were cut back, 8 bases at V and 3 bases at J, with 20 bases in the middle. The CDR3 here is CASGIGLSGNYNEQFF. CDR3 DNA sequence: TGTGCCAGCGGTATTGGGTTGTCGGGGAACTACAATGAGCAGTTCTTC.

The rearrangement joins TRBV7-9 to TRBJ2-2; TRBD1 or TRBD2 may be the D gene (5 bases each). Trimming stripped 5 bases from V and 0 bases from J, with 16 bases between. Germline assignment: CDR1 SEHNR and CDR2 FQNEAQ (reference sequence). The CDR3 contains 17 residues. The DNA of the CDR3 is TGTGCCAGCAGCACCGCGGTGGGGACGCCGAACACCGGGGAGCTGTTTTTT. This translates into CASSTAVGTPNTGELFF.

This clonotype came up a few times. This chain links TRBV12-3 or TRBV12-4 with TRBJ1-4, with 8 bases lining up with TRBD1. Losses at the gene ends were 3 bases for V and 7 bases for J; bases not matched to a gene: 10. This CDR3 contains 16 residues. The CDR3 loop is CASSFTAGTGAEKLFF. CDR3 bases: TGTGCCAGCAGTTTTACTGCCGGGACAGGAGCTGAAAAACTGTTTTTT.

The rearrangement joins TRBV2 to TRBJ2-7, with no clear D. Germline V lookup: CDR1 SNHLY, CDR2 FYNNEI. V dropped 5 bases and J dropped 3 bases, with 14 bases sitting between them. This CDR3 has 14 amino acids. CDR3 nucleotide sequence: TGTGCCAGCAGTCCCCAGGTCTCCGACTACGAGCAGTACTTC. Amino acid sequence: CASSPQVSDYEQYF.

In regard to this clonotype: The CDR3 does not close with the conserved phenylalanine or tryptophan, likely indicating a read error. This rearrangement joins TRBV28 to TRBJ2-6; no clear D gene. Between the trimmed V and J ends, which lost 5 bases and 2 bases, there was a span of 4 bases. The CDR3 totals 13 residues. Germline CDR1 and CDR2: MDHEN and SYDVKM. For the CDR3, the DNA is TGTGCCAGCAGTCTCGCTGGGGCCAACGTCCTGACTTCC. Protein product: CASSLAGANVLTS.

Ten or more counts support this clonotype. The chain has TRBV3-1 and TRBJ1-2, with TRBD1 identical over 7 bases. Germline V gene lookup returns CDR1 LGHDT and CDR2 YNNKEL (reference sequence). The V and J ends lost 5 bases and 4 bases, in that order; junction bases with no gene match: 4. The CDR3 length is 13 residues. The CDR3 nucleotides read TGTGCCAGCAGCTTCCGGGACAGCTATGGCTACACCTTC. Translation: CASSFRDSYGYTF.

This clonotype has just a few counts. This chain connects TRBV20-1 to TRBJ2-3, with 8 positions matching TRBD1. The CDR3 sequence is 17 residues long. From germline, CDR1 is DFQATT and CDR2 SNEGSKA (reference sequence). Trimming took 5 bases from V and 1 from J; bases not matched to a gene: 14. This chain's CDR3 is CSAAGDASGQGTDTQYF. DNA of the CDR3: TGCAGTGCTGCGGGCGACGCGTCGGGACAGGGCACAGATACGCAGTATTTT.

This clonotype was seen a few times. The V gene is TRBV6-1, the J gene TRBJ2-2; 10 bases are shared with TRBD1. Trimming removed 6 bases from V and 6 bases from J; junction bases left unmatched: 7. Per the germline V gene, CDR1 is MNHNS and CDR2 is SASEGT. There are 15 residues in the CDR3. Here the CDR3 reads CASSSRTGGPGELFF. CDR3 coding DNA: TGTGCCAGCAGCTCGCGGACAGGGGGACCCGGGGAGCTGTTTTTT.

This clonotype was found a few times. The CDR3 DNA sequence: TGTGCCAGCAGTTTGAGGGATCCAAATGAGCAGTTCTTC. Translating it yields CASSLRDPNEQFF. The V call is TRBV27, the J call TRBJ2-1, with D tentatively TRBD2 (5 bases). The CDR3 totals 13 residues. Germline loops: CDR1 MNHEY, CDR2 SMNVEV (reference sequence). V shed 3 bases and J shed 7 bases, with 10 bases lying between them.

The J gene is TRBJ1-2, the V gene TRBV12-3 or TRBV12-4; D is undetermined. The CDR3 length is 13 residues. V was cut by 3 bases and J by 7 bases, with 12 bases left in between. The CDR3 DNA is TGTGCCAGCAGTTTGGGCGGGTTCCGTGGCTACACCTTC. This codes for CASSLGGFRGYTF.

This clonotype was seen many times. The chain carries TRBV7-9 and TRBJ2-3; D tentatively reads TRBD1 or TRBD2 (5 bases each). The germline gives CDR1 SEHNR, CDR2 FQNEAQ (reference sequence). The germline V and J ends were trimmed by 4 bases and 0 bases, with 11 bases remaining between them. CDR3 length: 15 residues. DNA for the CDR3: TGTGCCAGCAGCTCGGGGACGTACAGCACAGATACGCAGTATTTT. Protein product: CASSSGTYSTDTQYF.